This T cell receptor (beta chain) was found in a study of blood T cell repertoires in COVID-19. Overall study: T cells, B-cell-depleted T cells, or PBMCs provided the cDNA or gDNA that served as material.

This clone has a handful of counts. V lost 7 bases, J lost 1 base, and 6 bases stayed unmatched. CDR3 length equals 13 residues. Germline CDR1 and CDR2: SQVTM and ANQGSEA. Measured with immunoSEQ multiplex PCR; TCRdb has only the in-frame clones, and not every one. This table has under 150,000 clones, about 76% appearing once. Source material: peripheral blood. This TCR came from a man older than 75 with acute or convalescent COVID-19. The gene calls are TRBV29-1 and TRBJ1-1; 7 bases are a match to TRBD1. This CDR3 reads CSARDRRNTEAFF. As DNA, the CDR3 is TGCAGCGCCCGGGACAGAAGGAACACTGAAGCTTTCTTT.